The TCR beta chain described here comes from a study of post-analysis software for immune sequencing data. The CDR3 sequence is 17 residues long. The ends lost 2 bases at V and 1 base at J; junction bases unmatched: 5. Unique molecular identifiers were carried by the TCR beta cDNA libraries. Each CDR3 protein is one row after TCRdb ran MiXCR on the PCR reads. The table has about 160,000 distinct CDR3 sequences, 30% to 45% seen once; the top ten hold under 30%. Concerning this clonotype itself: No antigen is known for it.

Study results and caveats: When compared against controls, multiple sclerosis patients showed significantly lower normalized Chao1 diversity. Under the F measure, samples that were prepared in one batch clustered strongly together.

This clonotype was obtained from a girl under 18 with multiple sclerosis. Material: blood, obtained after autologous hematopoietic stem cell transplantation. The genes are TRBV12-3 or TRBV12-4 and TRBJ2-5; TRBD2 matches at 12 bases. The CDR3 DNA is TGTGCCAGCAGTTTACGATCTAGCGGGGGGGTCCAAGAGACCCAGTACTTC. This encodes CASSLRSSGGVQETQYF.